The present T cell receptor (beta chain) was sequenced within a study of regulatory dendritic cells for organ transplantation. Study findings and constraints: Regulatory dendritic cells appeared to expand memory CD8+ clones less than mature ones. Memory T cells were less diverse than naive, with memory CD8+ most oligoclonal.

The table came from immunoSEQ multiplex PCR; TCRdb's copy has only in-frame clones and leaves some out. The profile shows 35,000 to 40,000 clones, 85% to 95% of them singletons. Concerning this clone itself: The target antigen is unknown.

The CDR3 is 14 amino acids. The ends were cut back, 5 bases at V and 5 bases at J, with 16 bases in the middle. Germline V gives CDR1 MNHEY, CDR2 SMNVEV (reference sequence). Sample: naive CD8+ T cells from blood. Indicated subset: CD45RA+ naive T cells. The rearrangement joins TRBV27 to TRBJ2-7; possibly TRBD2 for D (6 bases). The receptor was derived from a human donor in good health. The CDR3 nucleotides are TGTGCCAGCAGTCTCTATTGGGAGGATAACGAGCAGTACTTC. It codes for CASSLYWEDNEQYF.